This TCR beta chain was observed in a study of blood T cell repertoires in COVID-19 (dated by TCRdb to 2020 to 2022). Regarding the research as a whole: Samples covering the acute and convalescent phases of COVID-19 were provided by collaborators in the United States, Italy and Spain. Subjects who had been exposed to COVID-19, were actively infected with it, or had recovered from it provided the deeply sampled blood TCRbeta repertoires that made up the dataset. Where available, HLA class I and class II types were obtained from metadata supplied by the sample provider rather than from assay-based typing. The repertoires were released in a freely available public database intended as a resource for research on the immune response to SARS-CoV-2. Samples came from the ongoing ImmuneRACE study (first 160 participants) plus 1,254 subjects from 6 global collaborators. The prospective study material was composed of cDNA or gDNA derived from T cells, B-cell-depleted T cells, or PBMCs. A de-identified subject ID, COVID-19 status, age in years and sex were almost always included in the sample metadata.

CDR1 and CDR2, per the germline V gene, are MNHEY and SVGAGI. Here V drops 2 bases and J drops 10 bases, and the junction holds 6 bases not matched to any gene. The CDR3, from cysteine to phenylalanine, totals 13 residues. Only the CDR3 part of the read is kept: 39 bases, read in frame from the first base. Points on this clone: No antigen is known for it. There are no base qualities to consult, and no much larger clone falls within one base.

The immunoSEQ Assay, a bias-controlled multiplex PCR, was used to amplify TCRbeta CDR3 regions from genomic DNA. On the study's bioinformatics: The number of nucleated cells in each sample was estimated by amplification of reference gene primers within the assay. Sequence reads were collapsed and filtered to measure the absolute abundance of every unique TCRbeta CDR3 rearrangement. For each sample, productive Simpson clonality was calculated as the square root of Simpson's diversity index over productive rearrangements. TCRdb limited this immuneACCESS table to in-frame rearrangements with V and J called. A share of clones is missing; checked studies link under half to unresolved V genes, and the rest is unexplained. V, J and clone size were drawn from that table, and D and trimming were deduced from the DNA. The sample table records tens of thousands of clones; over 80% of these occur just once. Less than 25% of the sample belongs to the ten largest clones.

Collaborating institutions collected whole blood in K2EDTA tubes following their own protocols. For TCRbeta analysis, collaborators shipped samples in one of three forms: frozen whole blood, isolated PBMCs, or DNA extracted from either of those sample types. Broad study findings and their caveats: Clinical and demographic metadata were provided uncurated, with the amount varying by source and participant.

The sequence derives from a woman aged 55-70 years with acute or convalescent COVID-19. The chain is made from TRBV6-5 and TRBJ1-2; 8 central nucleotides agree with TRBD1. Sample: peripheral blood. The bases read TGTGCCAGCAGTTACCGGACAGGGTCGGTCTACACCTTC. This gives the protein CASSYRTGSVYTF.